These T cell receptor beta chains were read from a single sample in a study of blood T cell repertoires in COVID-19. Some clones are missing from TCRdb's copy, which holds only in-frame ones; the method was immunoSEQ multiplex PCR. The repertoire has around 400,000 clones, roughly nine tenths of them found once; the top ten carry 1% to 1.5%. What was sequenced was peripheral blood. These receptors were obtained from a man aged 40-49 years with acute or convalescent COVID-19. Each CDR3 is given with its conserved first and last residue. The D gene is left open where the match is weak. Not every row has a clone size; where given, it reads once, few, many or a size class.

TRBJ1-1,.,TRBV27,.,TGTGCCAGCACCTCTTACAGGGATACTGAAGCTTTCTTT,CASTSYRDTEAFF
TRBJ1-2,.,TRBV9,.,TGTGCCAGCAGCGTAGTTTCTTTGGGAGGAGGCTACACCTTC,CASSVVSLGGGYTF
TRBJ1-3,.,TRBV19,.,TGTGCCAGTAGTATGACCGGGGGGCAGAGTGGAAACACCATATATTTT,CASSMTGGQSGNTIYF
TRBJ2-7,.,TRBV5-1,.,TGCGCCAGCAGCTTGGGAGACAGACCTCTAGGAGAGCAGTACTTC,CASSLGDRPLGEQYF
TRBJ2-1,once,TRBV5-4,TRBD2,TGTGCCAGCAGCCGTCTAGCGGGAGTTGTCGGCAATGAGCAGTTCTTC,CASSRLAGVVGNEQFF
TRBJ2-2,once,TRBV19,TRBD1,TGTGCCAGTAAGCCGGGACAGGGGACCGGGGAGCTGTTTTTT,CASKPGQGTGELFF
TRBJ2-2,.,TRBV14,TRBD2,TGTGCCAGCAGCCAAGTAGCGGGAGGAGCCGGGGAGCTGTTTTTT,CASSQVAGGAGELFF
TRBJ1-3,few,TRBV28,.,TGTGCCAGCAGTTCTGCTGGAAACACCATATATTTT,CASSSAGNTIYF
TRBJ2-3,once,TRBV10-1,.,TGCGCCAGCAGTTCTAACAGGGAGACAGATACGCAGTATTTT,CASSSNRETDTQYF
TRBJ2-7,.,TRBV5-6,.,TGTGCCAGCGGGATAGGGGCGAACGAGCAGTACTTC,CASGIGANEQYF
TRBJ1-5,.,TRBV4-3,TRBD1,TGCGCCAGCAGCCAATGGACAGGTCAGCCCCAGCATTTT,CASSQWTGQPQHF
TRBJ2-7,.,TRBV27,.,TGTGCCAGCAGTCCAGCCGGGGTCTACGAGCAGTACTTC,CASSPAGVYEQYF
TRBJ2-7,.,TRBV12-3/TRBV12-4,TRBD1,TGTGCCAGCGGACAGGGGATCCTCGAGCAGTACTTC,CASGQGILEQYF
TRBJ1-1,.,TRBV6-2/TRBV6-3,TRBD1,TGTGCCAGCAGCCATCGACAGGGGGTGAACACTGAAGCTTTCTTT,CASSHRQGVNTEAFF
TRBJ1-6,.,TRBV3-1/TRBV3-2,.,TGTGCCAGCAGCCAAGGAGGCAGCGGGAATTCACCCCTCCACTTT,CASSQGGSGNSPLHF
TRBJ2-7,once,TRBV6-5,.,TGTGCCAGCAGTTCGGTTAGTGCGGGCGAGCAGTACTTC,CASSSVSAGEQYF
TRBJ2-1,.,TRBV2,.,TGTGCCAGCAGGGCGCCGGGGCAGTTCTTC,CASRAPGQFF
TRBJ1-2,few,TRBV5-1,.,TGCGCCAGCAGCTTGGGGAGGGACTATGGCTACACCTTC,CASSLGRDYGYTF
TRBJ1-3,.,TRBV9,.,TGTGCCAGCAGCGTAGCGGGACTCTCTGGAAACACCATATATTTT,CASSVAGLSGNTIYF